The 31 T cell receptor beta chains below come from one sample, sequenced in a study of blood T cell repertoires in COVID-19. Data came from immunoSEQ multiplex PCR; TCRdb stores just in-frame clones and leaves some out. This sample has roughly 290,000 clones, with around 85% found just once. The sample consisted of peripheral blood. These receptors originate from a human donor with COVID-19, enrolled during active disease. The donor label of this sample is uncertain.

This clone was found a few times. The gene calls are TRBV24-1 and TRBJ1-1, with 7 bases that match TRBD1. The junction had 2 bases not matched to a gene; V was cut back by 8 bases and J by 3 bases. The length of the CDR3 is 12 residues. Germline CDR1 KGHDR, CDR2 SFDVKD. The CDR3 sequence: CATKGADTEAFF. The DNA of the CDR3 is TGTGCCACCAAGGGGGCTGACACTGAAGCTTTCTTT.

This clone was counted a few times. This chain links TRBV6-5 with TRBJ1-3; 10 nucleotides line up with TRBD1. With 10 bases clipped from V and 8 bases from J, the junction kept 11 bases outside the gene matches. The CDR3 length is 14 residues. CDR1 and CDR2 (germline): MNHEY, SVGAGI. DNA of the CDR3: TGTGCCACCCACTCGACAGGGGGCTCTGACACCATATATTTT. It specifies CATHSTGGSDTIYF.

This chain joins TRBV6-2 or TRBV6-3 and TRBJ1-1; TRBD1 might be the D (6 bases). CDR1 is MNHEY and CDR2 is SVGEGT in the germline V gene. This CDR3 has 15 amino acids. The V gene lost 2 bases and the J gene lost 7 bases, with 17 bases spanning the gap. This chain's CDR3 is CASSYPQLTGHEAFF. Here the CDR3 DNA reads TGTGCCAGCAGTTACCCACAACTGACAGGACATGAAGCTTTCTTT.

V gene TRBV11-2 combines with J gene TRBJ2-1; 11 nucleotides align to TRBD2. The CDR3 has 17 residues. Germline V gene sequence: CDR1 SGHAT, CDR2 FQNNGV. Losses at the gene ends were 0 bases for V and 6 bases for J; bases not matched to a gene: 7. The CDR3, as DNA: TGTGCCAGCAGCTTAGATCCCACTAGCGGGAGTATCAATGAGCAGTTCTTC. This codes for CASSLDPTSGSINEQFF.

V is TRBV28 and J is TRBJ1-1; 7 bases agree with TRBD1. Unmatched junction bases numbered 4, after V lost 6 bases and J lost 6 bases. This CDR3 has 12 amino acids. Germline V gives CDR1 MDHEN, CDR2 SYDVKM. The CDR3: CASSFRGPEAFF. DNA for the CDR3: TGTGCCAGCAGCTTTAGGGGGCCTGAAGCTTTCTTT.

The chain carries TRBV11-2 and TRBJ2-7; TRBD1 agrees at 10 bases. The V segment lost 5 bases and the J segment 4 bases; nucleotides outside the gene matches: 8. Germline V CDR1 and CDR2: SGHAT, FQNNGV. There are 15 residues in the CDR3. The CDR3 nucleotides are TGTGCCAGCAGCCTCGGGACAGGGGAATATTACGAGCAGTACTTC. It is translated as CASSLGTGEYYEQYF. Filled out from reference TRBV11-2 and TRBJ2-7, the complete variable domain reads EAGVAQSPRYKIIEKRQSVAFWCNPISGHATLYWYQQILGQGPKLLIQFQNNGVVDDSQLPKDRFSAERLKGVDSTLKIQPAKLEDSAVYLCASSLGTGEYYEQYFGPGTRLTVT.

The chain joins TRBV10-1 to TRBJ1-1; tentative D call: TRBD1 (6 bases). V shed 4 bases and J shed 1 base, with 10 bases lying between them. The CDR3 is 14 amino acids. Germline CDR1 reads WNHNN; CDR2 reads SYGVQD (reference sequence). CDR3 sequence reads: CASSAHRENTEAFF. CDR3 coding DNA: TGCGCCAGCAGTGCTCACAGGGAGAACACTGAAGCTTTCTTT.

This clone was detected only once. This chain joins TRBV28 and TRBJ2-7; D is perhaps TRBD1 (6 bases). Between the trimmed V and J ends, which lost 5 bases and 5 bases, there was a span of 19 bases. Looked up from germline, CDR1 is MDHEN and CDR2 is SYDVKM. The CDR3 length is 15 residues. The CDR3 here is CASSPYDRRWDEQYF. The CDR3 nucleotides are TGTGCCAGCAGTCCCTACGACAGGCGATGGGACGAGCAGTACTTC.

This sequence joins TRBV20-1 and TRBJ2-1; possibly TRBD2 for D (5 bases). The V gene's germline CDR1 is DFQATT and CDR2 SNEGSKA (reference sequence). V was shortened by 3 bases and J by 8 bases, with 17 bases between the two germline ends. The CDR3 extends over 14 amino acids. DNA of the CDR3: TGCAGTGCTAGTAGGCTAGCACAGATGGATGAGCAGTTCTTC. It specifies CSASRLAQMDEQFF.

This rearrangement joins TRBV6-1 to TRBJ2-3; 10 bases match TRBD2. V lost 1 base and J lost 6; bases outside the gene matches: 4. Germline V gene data show CDR1 as MNHNS and CDR2 as SASEGT. The CDR3 contains 15 residues. The CDR3, as DNA: TGTGCCAGCAGTGAAGGGGCTAGCGGGAGTGATACGCAGTATTTT. Protein product: CASSEGASGSDTQYF.

This rearrangement joins TRBV10-2 to TRBJ2-4, with D maybe TRBD1 (6 bases). This CDR3 has 15 residues. The germline V and J ends were trimmed by 2 bases and 2 bases, with 10 bases remaining between them. Germline values: CDR1 WSHSY, CDR2 SAAADI. CDR3 DNA sequence: TGCGCCAGCAGTGAGCAGGGGCCTACCAAAAACATTCAGTACTTC. Residues: CASSEQGPTKNIQYF.

The chain uses TRBV25-1 and TRBJ2-1, with a possible D match to TRBD2 (6 bases). This CDR3 spans 15 amino acids. V lost 5 bases, J lost 2 bases, and 13 bases lay in between. Per the germline V gene, CDR1 is MGHDK and CDR2 is SYGVNS. This CDR3 is CASSPRRGTYNEQFF. The CDR3 coding sequence is TGTGCCAGCAGTCCTCGGCGGGGAACCTACAATGAGCAGTTCTTC.

This chain connects TRBV4-1 to TRBJ2-7, with D possibly being TRBD2 (5 bases). The CDR3 runs 19 residues. Germline CDR1 reads MGHRA; CDR2 reads YSYEKL. V dropped 0 bases and J dropped 0 bases, with 21 bases sitting between them. The CDR3 region has the DNA TGCGCCAGCAGCCAAGATAGAGGGAAACTAGGAACCTACTCCTACGAGCAGTACTTC. It codes for CASSQDRGKLGTYSYEQYF.

The rearrangement joins TRBV19 to TRBJ1-2; TRBD1 aligns across 9 bases. The length of the CDR3 is 14 residues. J lost 8 bases, V lost 5 bases, and 9 bases had no gene match. The germline gives CDR1 LNHDA, CDR2 SQIVND (reference sequence). CDR3 amino acids: CASSQGQGTPGYTF. The CDR3 DNA follows: TGTGCCAGTAGTCAGGGACAGGGCACTCCGGGCTACACCTTC.

V is TRBV19 and J is TRBJ1-6; the D is unclear. The CDR3 spans 14 residues. V lost 3 bases to trimming and J lost 7 bases, with 10 bases between them. Germline V gene lookup returns CDR1 LNHDA and CDR2 SQIVND (reference sequence). The CDR3 reads CASSIAGSNSPLHF. The CDR3 DNA sequence: TGTGCCAGTAGTATCGCCGGGTCGAATTCACCCCTCCACTTT.

The CDR3 is CASSGDRGYGYTF. In DNA form, the CDR3 reads TGTGCCAGCAGCGGAGACAGGGGCTATGGCTACACCTTC. The V call is TRBV7-8, the J call TRBJ1-2, with 8 bases lining up with TRBD1. The CDR3 is 13 amino acids. J gave up 4 bases and V 5 bases, and 3 bases lay outside the gene matches. Germline CDR1 is SGHVS and CDR2 is FQNEAQ.

The chain combines TRBV11-2 with TRBJ2-7; TRBD2 matches 7 bases. CDR1 is SGHAT, CDR2 FQNNGV, per germline. The CDR3 has 17 residues. The V segment lost 1 base and the J segment 4 bases; nucleotides outside the gene matches: 13. The CDR3 bases are TGTGCCAGCAGCTTAGGCCAGGGAGCGCCGGGAGGTTACGAGCAGTACTTC. Translating it yields CASSLGQGAPGGYEQYF.

This chain connects TRBV28 to TRBJ2-7; D possibly corresponds to TRBD1 (7 bases). The CDR3 is 15 residues long. Germline loops: CDR1 MDHEN, CDR2 SYDVKM. V was trimmed by 5 bases and J by 0 bases, leaving 14 bases between them. The CDR3 here is CASSLQGGSSYEQYF. CDR3 nucleotide sequence: TGTGCCAGCAGTCTTCAGGGGGGTAGCTCCTACGAGCAGTACTTC.

The chain recombines TRBV2 with TRBJ1-2; 7 bases are a match to TRBD1. Germline V CDR1 and CDR2: SNHLY, FYNNEI. J was trimmed by 3 bases and V by 3 bases; bases with no gene match: 7. This CDR3 has 15 amino acids. CDR3 in DNA: TGTGCCAGCAGTGAGGCTGCGACAGGGCACTATGGCTACACCTTC. It codes for CASSEAATGHYGYTF.

J is TRBJ2-1 and V is TRBV9, with 7 bases identical to TRBD2. Germline loops: CDR1 SGDLS, CDR2 YYNGEE. This CDR3 region has 15 residues. J lost 6 bases, V lost 4 bases, and 10 bases had no gene match. This chain's CDR3 is CASSPTAGVGNEQFF. In DNA form, the CDR3 reads TGTGCCAGCAGCCCGACGGCGGGAGTAGGCAATGAGCAGTTCTTC.

V is TRBV19 and J is TRBJ1-5, with 7 bases lining up with TRBD1. This CDR3 has 13 amino acids. In germline, CDR1 is LNHDA, CDR2 SQIVND (reference sequence). J lost 4 bases, V lost 7 bases, and 4 bases had no gene match. The chain's CDR3 is CASNRGWNQPQHF. The CDR3 nucleotides are TGTGCCAGTAACAGGGGATGGAATCAGCCCCAGCATTTT.

V gene TRBV7-2 combines with J gene TRBJ1-5, with 7 bases lining up with TRBD1. Germline lookup yields CDR1 SGHTA and CDR2 FQGNSA. V dropped 4 bases and J dropped 2; count of bases not matched to a gene: 2. The CDR3 has 14 amino acids. The CDR3 here is CASSSDRGNQPQHF. CDR3 sequence (DNA): TGTGCCAGCAGCTCAGACAGGGGCAATCAGCCCCAGCATTTT.

The sample holds a few counts of this clone. This chain links TRBV5-4 with TRBJ1-2; no firm D call. The CDR3 is 17 residues long. The V and J ends lost 0 bases and 5 bases respectively, with 20 bases between them. Looked up from germline, CDR1 is SGHNT and CDR2 is YYREEE (reference sequence). CDR3 sequence reads: CASSLAFQERQNYGYTF. The CDR3 region has the DNA TGTGCCAGCAGCTTGGCCTTTCAGGAACGACAAAATTATGGCTACACCTTC.

The chain joins TRBV7-2 to TRBJ2-2; 13 nucleotides agree with TRBD2. Germline CDR1 SGHTA, CDR2 FQGNSA. The V segment lost 5 bases and the J segment 4 bases; nucleotides outside the gene matches: 7. The CDR3 totals 17 residues. The CDR3 loop reads CASSPTSGRVGTGELFF. The CDR3, as DNA: TGTGCCAGCAGCCCAACTAGCGGGAGGGTCGGCACCGGGGAGCTGTTTTTT.

This clone came up a few times. The V call is TRBV28, the J call TRBJ1-5, with D possibly matching TRBD1 (5 bases). The CDR3 totals 17 residues. Germline CDR1 is MDHEN and CDR2 is SYDVKM. The V end was cut by 6 bases, the J end by 4 bases, with 22 bases between. CDR3 sequence reads: CASSRWGDATNNQPQHF. The CDR3 bases are TGTGCCAGCAGCCGTTGGGGGGACGCCACAAATAATCAGCCCCAGCATTTT. Supplemented by reference TRBV28 and TRBJ1-5, the full variable domain reads DVKVTQSSRYLVKRTGEKVFLECVQDMDHENMFWYRQDPGLGLRLIYFSYDVKMKEKGDIPEGYSVSREKKERFSLILESASTNQTSMYLCASSRWGDATNNQPQHFGDGTRLSIL.

The chain joins TRBV10-3 to TRBJ1-3, with a weak D call TRBD1 (6 bases). The ends were cut back, 3 bases at V and 1 base at J, with 16 bases in the middle. The germline V gene has CDR1 ENHRY and CDR2 SYGVKD. The CDR3 length is 17 residues. The DNA for the CDR3 is TGTGCCATCAGTGATGGATTAGGGGGAACGTCTGGAAACACCATATATTTT. This translates into CAISDGLGGTSGNTIYF.

The V call is TRBV5-1, the J call TRBJ2-5; possible D gene TRBD1, 5 bases. The CDR3 length is 15 residues. Germline loops: CDR1 SGHRS, CDR2 YFSETQ. Trimming shortened V by 4 bases and J by 2 bases, and 15 bases separated the two germline ends. Here the CDR3 DNA reads TGCGCCAGCAGCCCTGACCCAGGGATACAAGAGACCCAGTACTTC. Translating gives CASSPDPGIQETQYF.

This chain connects TRBV10-3 to TRBJ2-1; weak D call: TRBD1 (6 bases). V lost 3 bases to trimming and J lost 8 bases, with 14 bases between them. CDR1 ENHRY and CDR2 SYGVKD come from the germline V gene. This CDR3 is built from 14 residues. The chain's CDR3 is CAISDRGDGDEQFF. DNA of the CDR3: TGTGCCATCAGTGACAGGGGTGATGGGGATGAGCAGTTCTTC.

In this sample, this clone turned up once. The CDR3: CASSWGQGNEKLFF. In DNA form, the CDR3 reads TGTGCCAGCAGCTGGGGACAGGGTAATGAAAAACTGTTTTTT. The V call is TRBV7-2, the J call TRBJ1-4, with 9 bases that match TRBD1. CDR1 SGHTA and CDR2 FQGNSA come from the germline V gene. The CDR3 is made up of 14 amino acids. The V gene end was trimmed by 4 bases and the J gene end by 4 bases; junction bases not matched to a gene: 1.

This chain uses TRBV2 with TRBJ1-5; TRBD1 matches at 7 bases. The CDR3 loop spans 16 amino acids. CDR1 SNHLY and CDR2 FYNNEI come from the germline V gene. V gave up 2 bases and J gave up 0 bases; unmatched junction bases: 4. The CDR3 DNA reads as TGTGCCAGCAGTGAACTAGGGACAGCTAGCAATCAGCCCCAGCATTTT. Translation gives CASSELGTASNQPQHF.

This clone was counted once. V is TRBV6-5 and J is TRBJ1-4; D is undetermined. Deletions cut 2 bases from V and 1 base from J, with 5 bases between. The CDR3 length is 14 residues. Germline V lookup: CDR1 MNHEY, CDR2 SVGAGI. In DNA form, the CDR3 reads TGTGCCAGCAGTTACGCGGGAACTAATGAAAAACTGTTTTTT. This translates into CASSYAGTNEKLFF.